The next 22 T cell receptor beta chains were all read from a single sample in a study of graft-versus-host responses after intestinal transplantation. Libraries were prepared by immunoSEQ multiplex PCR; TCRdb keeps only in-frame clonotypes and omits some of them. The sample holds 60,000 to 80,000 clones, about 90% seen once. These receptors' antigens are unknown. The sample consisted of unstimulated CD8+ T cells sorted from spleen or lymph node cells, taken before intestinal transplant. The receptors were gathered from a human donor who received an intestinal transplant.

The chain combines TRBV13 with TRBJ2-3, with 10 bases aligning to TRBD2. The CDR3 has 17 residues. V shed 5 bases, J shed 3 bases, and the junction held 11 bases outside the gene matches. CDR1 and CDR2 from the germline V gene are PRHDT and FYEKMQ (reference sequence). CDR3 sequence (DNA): TGTGCCAGCAGCCCTACGCTAGCGGGGGTCGAAACAGATACGCAGTATTTT. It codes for CASSPTLAGVETDTQYF.

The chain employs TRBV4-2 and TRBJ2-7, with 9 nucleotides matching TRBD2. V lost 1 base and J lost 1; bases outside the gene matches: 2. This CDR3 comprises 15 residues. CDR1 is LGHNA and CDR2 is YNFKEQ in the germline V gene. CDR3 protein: CASSQVLAGSYEQYF. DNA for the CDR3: TGTGCCAGCAGCCAAGTGCTAGCGGGGTCCTACGAGCAGTACTTC.

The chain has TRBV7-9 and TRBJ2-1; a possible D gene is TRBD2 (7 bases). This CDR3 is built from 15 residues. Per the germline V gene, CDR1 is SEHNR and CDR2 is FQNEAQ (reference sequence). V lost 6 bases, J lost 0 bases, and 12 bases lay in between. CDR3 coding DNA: TGTGCCAGCAGGGGGGGGGCAAGCTCCTACAATGAGCAGTTCTTC. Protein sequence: CASRGGASSYNEQFF. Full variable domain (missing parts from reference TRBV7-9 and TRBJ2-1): DTGVSQNPRHKITKRGQNVTFRCDPISEHNRLYWYRQTLGQGPEFLTYFQNEAQLEKSRLLSDRFSAERPKGSFSTLEIQRTEQGDSAMYLCASRGGASSYNEQFFGPGTRLTVL.

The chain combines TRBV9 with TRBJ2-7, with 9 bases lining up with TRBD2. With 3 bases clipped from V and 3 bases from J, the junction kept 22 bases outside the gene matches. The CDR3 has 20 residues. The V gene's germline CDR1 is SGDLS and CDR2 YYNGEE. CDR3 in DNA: TGTGCCAGCAGCGCAAGGCCCCTGAATAGGTACTCTAGCGGGGACTACGAGCAGTACTTC. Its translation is CASSARPLNRYSSGDYEQYF.

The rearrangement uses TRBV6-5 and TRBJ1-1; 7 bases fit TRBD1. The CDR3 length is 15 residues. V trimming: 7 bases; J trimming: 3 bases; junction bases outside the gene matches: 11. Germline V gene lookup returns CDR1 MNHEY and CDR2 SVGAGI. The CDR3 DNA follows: TGTGCCAGCAACCTAGCCGGGACAGCCTACACTGAAGCTTTCTTT. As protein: CASNLAGTAYTEAFF.

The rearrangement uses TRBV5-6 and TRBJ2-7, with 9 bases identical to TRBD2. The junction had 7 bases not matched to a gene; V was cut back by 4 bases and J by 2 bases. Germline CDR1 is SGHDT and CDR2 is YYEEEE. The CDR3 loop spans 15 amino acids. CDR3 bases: TGTGCCAGCAGCGCGGGGGGGAAAGGGACCTACGAGCAGTACTTC. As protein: CASSAGGKGTYEQYF. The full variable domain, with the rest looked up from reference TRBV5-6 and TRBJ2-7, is DAGVTQSPTHLIKTRGQQVTLRCSPKSGHDTVSWYQQALGQGPQFIFQYYEEEERQRGNFPDRFSGHQFPNYSSELNVNALLLGDSALYLCASSAGGKGTYEQYFGPGTRLTVT.

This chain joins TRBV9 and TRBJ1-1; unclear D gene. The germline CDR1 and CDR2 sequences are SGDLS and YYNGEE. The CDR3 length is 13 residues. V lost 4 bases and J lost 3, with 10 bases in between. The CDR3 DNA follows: TGTGCCAGCAGCAACGGGTCGCACACTGAAGCTTTCTTT. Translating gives CASSNGSHTEAFF.

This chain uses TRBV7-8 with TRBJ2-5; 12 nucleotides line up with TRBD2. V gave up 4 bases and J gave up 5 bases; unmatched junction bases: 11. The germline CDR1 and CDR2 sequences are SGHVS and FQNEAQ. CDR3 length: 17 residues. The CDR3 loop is CASSSHGLAGRYETQYF. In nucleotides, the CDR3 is TGTGCCAGCAGCTCCCACGGACTAGCGGGGAGGTATGAGACCCAGTACTTC.

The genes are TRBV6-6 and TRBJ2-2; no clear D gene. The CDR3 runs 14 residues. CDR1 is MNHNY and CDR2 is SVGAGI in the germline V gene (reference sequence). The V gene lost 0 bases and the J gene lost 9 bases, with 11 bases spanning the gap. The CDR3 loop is CASSYSGPFWELFF. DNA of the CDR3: TGTGCCAGCAGTTACTCGGGCCCCTTTTGGGAGCTGTTTTTT.

CDR3 in DNA: TGCAGTGCTACGGAGTGGAATGAGCAGTTCTTC. This translates into CSATEWNEQFF. J is TRBJ2-1 and V is TRBV20-1; no clear D gene. Germline V gene data show CDR1 as DFQATT and CDR2 as SNEGSKA (reference sequence). The V gene lost 4 bases and the J gene lost 7 bases, with 8 bases spanning the gap. The CDR3 has 11 amino acids.

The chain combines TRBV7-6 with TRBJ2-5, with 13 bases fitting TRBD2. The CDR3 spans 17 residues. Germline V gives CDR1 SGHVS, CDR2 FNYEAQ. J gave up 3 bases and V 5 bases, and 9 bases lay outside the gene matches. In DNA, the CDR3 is TGTGCCAGCAGCCGACTAGCGGGGGGCCCCATCGAAGAGACCCAGTACTTC. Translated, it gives CASSRLAGGPIEETQYF.

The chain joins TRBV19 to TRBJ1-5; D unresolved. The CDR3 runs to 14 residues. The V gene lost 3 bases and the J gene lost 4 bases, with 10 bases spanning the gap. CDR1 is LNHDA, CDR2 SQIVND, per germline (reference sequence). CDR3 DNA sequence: TGTGCCAGTAGTATCGGGGTAGGTAATCAGCCCCAGCATTTT. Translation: CASSIGVGNQPQHF.

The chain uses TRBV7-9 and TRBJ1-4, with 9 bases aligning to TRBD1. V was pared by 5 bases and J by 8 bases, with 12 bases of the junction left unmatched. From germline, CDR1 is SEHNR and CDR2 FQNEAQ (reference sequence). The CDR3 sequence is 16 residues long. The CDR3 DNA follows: TGTGCCAGCAGCCCCGCTAAACAGGGGGCGACGGAAAAACTGTTTTTT. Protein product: CASSPAKQGATEKLFF.

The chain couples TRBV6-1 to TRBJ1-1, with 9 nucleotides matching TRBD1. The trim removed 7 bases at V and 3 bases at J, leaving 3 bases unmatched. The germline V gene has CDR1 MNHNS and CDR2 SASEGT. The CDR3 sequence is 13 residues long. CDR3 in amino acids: CASTGQGYTEAFF. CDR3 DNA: TGTGCCAGCACTGGACAGGGGTACACTGAAGCTTTCTTT.

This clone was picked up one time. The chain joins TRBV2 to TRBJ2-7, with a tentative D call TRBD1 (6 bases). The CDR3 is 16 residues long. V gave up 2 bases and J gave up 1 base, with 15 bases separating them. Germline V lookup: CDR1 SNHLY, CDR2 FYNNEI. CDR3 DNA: TGTGCCAGCAGTGAATTTGACAGGACCTTTTCCTACGAGCAGTACTTC. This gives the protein CASSEFDRTFSYEQYF.

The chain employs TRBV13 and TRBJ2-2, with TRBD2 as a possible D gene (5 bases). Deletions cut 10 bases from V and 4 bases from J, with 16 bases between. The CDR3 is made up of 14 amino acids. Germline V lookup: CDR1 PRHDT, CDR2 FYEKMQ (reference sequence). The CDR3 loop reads CATTIGRVTGELFF. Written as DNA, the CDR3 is TGTGCCACCACCATAGGGCGGGTCACCGGGGAGCTGTTTTTT. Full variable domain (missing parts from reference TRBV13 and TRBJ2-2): AAGVIQSPRHLIKEKRETATLKCYPIPRHDTVYWYQQGPGQDPQFLISFYEKMQSDKGSIPDRFSAQQFSDYHSELNMSSLELGDSALYFCATTIGRVTGELFFGEGSRLTVL.

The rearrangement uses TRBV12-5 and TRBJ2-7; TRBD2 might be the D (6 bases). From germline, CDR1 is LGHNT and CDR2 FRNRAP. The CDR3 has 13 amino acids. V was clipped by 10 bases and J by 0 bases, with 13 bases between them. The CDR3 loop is CATRDSRSYEQYF. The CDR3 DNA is TGTGCTACACGGGACTCCCGCTCCTACGAGCAGTACTTC.

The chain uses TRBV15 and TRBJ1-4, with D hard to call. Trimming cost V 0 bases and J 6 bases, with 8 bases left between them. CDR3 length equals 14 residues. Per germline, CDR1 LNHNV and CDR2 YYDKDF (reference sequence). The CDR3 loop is CATSRDGGDEKLFF. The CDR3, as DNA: TGTGCCACCAGCAGAGATGGCGGGGATGAAAAACTGTTTTTT.

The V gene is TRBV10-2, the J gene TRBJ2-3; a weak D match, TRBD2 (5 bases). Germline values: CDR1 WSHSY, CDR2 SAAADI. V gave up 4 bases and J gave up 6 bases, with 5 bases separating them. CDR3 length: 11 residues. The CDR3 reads CASSAGDTQYF. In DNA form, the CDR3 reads TGCGCCAGCAGTGCGGGGGATACGCAGTATTTT.

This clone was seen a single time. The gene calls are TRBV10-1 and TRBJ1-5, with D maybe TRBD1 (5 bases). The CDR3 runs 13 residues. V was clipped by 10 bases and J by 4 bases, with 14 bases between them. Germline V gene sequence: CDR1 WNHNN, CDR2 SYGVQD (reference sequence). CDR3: CATRSGPNQPQHF. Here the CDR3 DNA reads TGCGCCACCCGATCAGGGCCTAATCAGCCCCAGCATTTT.

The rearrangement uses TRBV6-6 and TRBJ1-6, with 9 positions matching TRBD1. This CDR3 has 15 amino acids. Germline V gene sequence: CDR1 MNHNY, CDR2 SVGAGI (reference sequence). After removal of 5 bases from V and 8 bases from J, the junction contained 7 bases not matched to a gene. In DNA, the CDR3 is TGTGCCAGCAGTCACCGGGACAGGGTCGATTCACCCCTCCACTTT. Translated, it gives CASSHRDRVDSPLHF.

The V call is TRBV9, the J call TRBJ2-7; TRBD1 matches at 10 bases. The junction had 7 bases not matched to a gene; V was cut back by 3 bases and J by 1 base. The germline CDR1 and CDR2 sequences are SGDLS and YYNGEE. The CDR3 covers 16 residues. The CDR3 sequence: CASSDHPGQGSYEQYF. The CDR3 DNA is TGTGCCAGCAGCGACCACCCGGGACAGGGGTCCTACGAGCAGTACTTC.